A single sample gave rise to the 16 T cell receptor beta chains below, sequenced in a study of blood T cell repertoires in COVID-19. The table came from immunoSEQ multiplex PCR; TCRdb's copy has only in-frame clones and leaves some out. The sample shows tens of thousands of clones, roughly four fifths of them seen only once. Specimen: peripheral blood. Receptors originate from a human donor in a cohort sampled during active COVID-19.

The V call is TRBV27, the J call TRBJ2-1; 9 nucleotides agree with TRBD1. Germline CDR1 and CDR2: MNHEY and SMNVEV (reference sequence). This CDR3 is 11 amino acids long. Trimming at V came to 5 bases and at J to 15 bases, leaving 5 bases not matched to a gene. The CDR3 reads CASSRGTGLFF. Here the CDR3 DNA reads TGTGCCAGCAGTAGGGGGACAGGGCTGTTCTTC.

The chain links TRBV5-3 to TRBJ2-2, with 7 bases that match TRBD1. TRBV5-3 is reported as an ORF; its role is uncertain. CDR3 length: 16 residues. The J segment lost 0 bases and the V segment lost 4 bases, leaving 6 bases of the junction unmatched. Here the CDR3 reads CARSLTGAANTGELFF. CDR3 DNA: TGTGCCAGAAGCCTTACAGGGGCCGCGAACACCGGGGAGCTGTTTTTT.

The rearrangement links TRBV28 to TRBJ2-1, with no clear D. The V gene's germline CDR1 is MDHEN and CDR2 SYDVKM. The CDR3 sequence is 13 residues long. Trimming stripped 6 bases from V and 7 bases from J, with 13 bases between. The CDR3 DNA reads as TGTGCCAGCAGCTCCTTCACGAGGAATGAGCAGTTCTTC. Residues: CASSSFTRNEQFF.

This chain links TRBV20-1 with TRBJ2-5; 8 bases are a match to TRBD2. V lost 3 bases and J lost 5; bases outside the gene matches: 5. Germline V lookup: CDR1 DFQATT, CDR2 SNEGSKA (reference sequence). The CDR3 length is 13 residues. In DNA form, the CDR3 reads TGCAGTGCTAGTGGTCTAGCGGGTGAGACCCAGTACTTC. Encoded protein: CSASGLAGETQYF.

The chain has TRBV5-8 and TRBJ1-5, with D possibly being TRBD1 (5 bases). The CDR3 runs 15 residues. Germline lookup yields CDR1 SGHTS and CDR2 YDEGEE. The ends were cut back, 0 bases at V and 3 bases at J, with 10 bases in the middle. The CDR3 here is CASSLDRNTNQPQHF. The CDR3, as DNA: TGTGCCAGCAGCTTGGACAGGAACACCAATCAGCCCCAGCATTTT.

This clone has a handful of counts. The CDR3 sequence: CASSLDRGAQPQHF. In DNA, the CDR3 is TGTGCCAGCAGCTTGGACAGGGGGGCCCAGCCCCAGCATTTT. The rearrangement links TRBV7-9 to TRBJ1-5; 10 bases fit TRBD1. CDR1 SEHNR and CDR2 FQNEAQ come from the germline V gene (reference sequence). The CDR3 totals 14 residues. J lost 7 bases, V lost 3 bases, and 3 bases had no gene match. Together with reference TRBV7-9 and TRBJ1-5, the CDR3 gives the full variable domain: DTGVSQNPRHKITKRGQNVTFRCDPISEHNRLYWYRQTLGQGPEFLTYFQNEAQLEKSRLLSDRFSAERPKGSFSTLEIQRTEQGDSAMYLCASSLDRGAQPQHFGDGTRLSIL.

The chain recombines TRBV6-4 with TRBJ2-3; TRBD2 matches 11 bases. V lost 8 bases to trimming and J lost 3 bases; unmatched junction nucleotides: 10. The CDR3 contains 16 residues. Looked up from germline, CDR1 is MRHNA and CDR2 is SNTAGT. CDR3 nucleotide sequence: TGTGCCAGCGCCCCTCTTAGCGGGAGGGGGACAGATACGCAGTATTTT. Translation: CASAPLSGRGTDTQYF.

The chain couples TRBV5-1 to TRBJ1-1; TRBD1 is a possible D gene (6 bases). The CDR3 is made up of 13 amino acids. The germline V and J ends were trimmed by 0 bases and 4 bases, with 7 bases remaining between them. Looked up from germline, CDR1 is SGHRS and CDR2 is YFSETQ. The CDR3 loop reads CASSLAGATEAFF. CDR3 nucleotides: TGCGCCAGCAGCTTGGCAGGGGCCACTGAAGCTTTCTTT.

CDR3 DNA sequence: TGCGCCAGCAGCCACCTCGATTCCGGGACAGGGATGGGCTACACCTTC. It is translated as CASSHLDSGTGMGYTF. This chain links TRBV4-1 with TRBJ1-2, with 9 bases matching TRBD1. CDR1 is MGHRA, CDR2 YSYEKL, per germline. V gave up 3 bases and J gave up 8 bases; unmatched junction bases: 13. This CDR3 has 16 amino acids.

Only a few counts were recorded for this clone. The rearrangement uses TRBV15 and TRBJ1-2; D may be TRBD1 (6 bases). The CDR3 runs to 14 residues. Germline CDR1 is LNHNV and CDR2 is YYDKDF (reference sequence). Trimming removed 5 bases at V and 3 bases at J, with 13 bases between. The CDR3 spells CATSGEQGYYGYTF. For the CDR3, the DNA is TGTGCCACCAGCGGGGAGCAGGGGTACTATGGCTACACCTTC.

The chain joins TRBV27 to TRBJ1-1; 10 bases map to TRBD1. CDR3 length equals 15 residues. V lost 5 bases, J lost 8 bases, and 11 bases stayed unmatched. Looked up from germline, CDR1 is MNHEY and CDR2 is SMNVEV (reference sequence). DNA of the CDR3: TGTGCCAGCAGTCTGACAGGGGGCTTATGGGAGGAAGCTTTCTTT. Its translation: CASSLTGGLWEEAFF.

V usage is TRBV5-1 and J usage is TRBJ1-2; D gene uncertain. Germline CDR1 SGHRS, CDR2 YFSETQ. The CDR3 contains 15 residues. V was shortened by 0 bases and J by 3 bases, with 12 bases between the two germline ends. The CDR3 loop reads CASSLGQVLHYGYTF. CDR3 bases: TGCGCCAGCAGCTTGGGGCAGGTGCTCCACTATGGCTACACCTTC. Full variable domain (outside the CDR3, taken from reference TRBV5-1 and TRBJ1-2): KAGVTQTPRYLIKTRGQQVTLSCSPISGHRSVSWYQQTPGQGLQFLFEYFSETQRNKGNFPGRFSGRQFSNSRSEMNVSTLELGDSALYLCASSLGQVLHYGYTFGSGTRLTVV.

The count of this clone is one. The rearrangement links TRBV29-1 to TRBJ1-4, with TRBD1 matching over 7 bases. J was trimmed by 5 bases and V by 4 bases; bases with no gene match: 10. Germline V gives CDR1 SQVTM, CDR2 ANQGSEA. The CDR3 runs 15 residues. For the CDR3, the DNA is TGCAGCGTTGGAGGCACGGGACAGTCAAATGAAAAACTGTTTTTT. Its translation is CSVGGTGQSNEKLFF.

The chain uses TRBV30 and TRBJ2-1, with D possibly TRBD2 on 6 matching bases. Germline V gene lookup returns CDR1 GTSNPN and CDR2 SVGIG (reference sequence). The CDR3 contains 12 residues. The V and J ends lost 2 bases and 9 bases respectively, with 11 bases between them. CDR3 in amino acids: CAWSPPAGEQFF. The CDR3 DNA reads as TGTGCCTGGAGTCCCCCAGCGGGTGAGCAGTTCTTC.

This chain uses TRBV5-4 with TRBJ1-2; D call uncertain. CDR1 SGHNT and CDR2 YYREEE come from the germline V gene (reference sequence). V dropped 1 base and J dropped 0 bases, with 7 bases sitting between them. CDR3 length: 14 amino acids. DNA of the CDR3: TGTGCCAGCAGCTTGTCCGGTCCTAACTATGGCTACACCTTC. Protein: CASSLSGPNYGYTF.

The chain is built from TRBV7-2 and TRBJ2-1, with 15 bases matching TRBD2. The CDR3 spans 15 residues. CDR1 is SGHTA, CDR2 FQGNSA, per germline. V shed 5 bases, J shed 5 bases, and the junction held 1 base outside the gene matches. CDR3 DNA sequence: TGTGCCAGCAGCCGGACTAGCGGGGGGGACAATGAGCAGTTCTTC. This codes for CASSRTSGGDNEQFF.